This entry lists 7 T cell receptor beta chains sequenced from one sample in a study of monozygotic twins with inflammatory bowel disease. For each CDR3 protein, TCRdb gives one entry from its re-call of the 5' RACE reads, without DNA. In all, the sample yields 90,000 to 110,000 distinct CDR3 sequences. Sequencing input: blood. These TCRs come from a human donor with ulcerative colitis or Crohn's disease, or a healthy co-twin of an affected twin (not recorded which).

The V gene is TRBV5-4, the J gene TRBJ2-2; TCRdb indicates TRBD2, and absent DNA this call remains unverified. The germline V gene has CDR1 SGHNT and CDR2 YYREEE (reference sequence). There are 16 residues in the CDR3. CDR3: CASSPTSSANTGELFF.

J is TRBJ2-7 and V is TRBV4-2; lacking DNA, the TRBD2 call made by TCRdb goes unchecked. There are 14 residues in the CDR3. In germline, CDR1 is LGHNA, CDR2 YNFKEQ. The CDR3 loop is CASSPPGGFYEQYF.

This sequence joins TRBV27 and TRBJ2-7; TCRdb names TRBD2, which stays unverified in the absence of DNA. The CDR3 totals 15 residues. Germline V gives CDR1 MNHEY, CDR2 SMNVEV (reference sequence). CDR3 protein: CAPSGGRTSGYEQYF.

V usage is TRBV5-4 and J usage is TRBJ2-1; TCRdb picks TRBD2, but there is no DNA to check that call. The CDR3 spans 15 residues. Germline V gene sequence: CDR1 SGHNT, CDR2 YYREEE (reference sequence). The CDR3 sequence is CASTPGTSEYNEQFF.

The chain recombines TRBV3-1 with TRBJ2-5; TCRdb indicates TRBD1, and absent DNA this call remains unverified. The CDR3 length is 13 residues. CDR1 LGHDT and CDR2 YNNKEL come from the germline V gene (reference sequence). The CDR3 here is CASSPGATETQYF.

The V gene is TRBV27, the J gene TRBJ2-1; TCRdb names TRBD2, which stays unverified in the absence of DNA. The CDR3 covers 17 residues. Germline-derived CDR1 and CDR2 are MNHEY and SMNVEV (reference sequence). CDR3 sequence reads: CASRPKRTSGARDEQFF.

The CDR3 sequence is CASSLSSGGGGETQYF. The rearrangement links TRBV7-2 to TRBJ2-5; TCRdb indicates TRBD2, and absent DNA this call remains unverified. CDR1 and CDR2 (germline): SGHTA, FQGNSA. There are 16 residues in the CDR3.